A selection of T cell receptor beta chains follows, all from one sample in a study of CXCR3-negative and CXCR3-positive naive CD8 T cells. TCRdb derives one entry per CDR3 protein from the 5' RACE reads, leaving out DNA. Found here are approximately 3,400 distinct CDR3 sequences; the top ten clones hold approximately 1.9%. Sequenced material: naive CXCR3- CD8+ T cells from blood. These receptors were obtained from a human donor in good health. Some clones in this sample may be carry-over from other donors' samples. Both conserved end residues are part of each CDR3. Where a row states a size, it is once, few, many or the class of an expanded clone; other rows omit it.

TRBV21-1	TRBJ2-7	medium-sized	CASSKVGGYYEQYF
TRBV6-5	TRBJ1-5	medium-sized	CASSPGQGENQPQHF
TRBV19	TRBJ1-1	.	CASMVSSVNTEAFF
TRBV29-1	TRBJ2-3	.	CSVPGTSEADTQYF
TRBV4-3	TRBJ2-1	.	CASSQGGDNEQFF
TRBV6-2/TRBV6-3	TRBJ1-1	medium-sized	CASSNQNRGNTEAFF
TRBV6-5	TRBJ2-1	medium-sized	CASSPSSGVTNEQFF
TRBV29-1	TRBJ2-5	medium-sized	CSVRTGQETQYF
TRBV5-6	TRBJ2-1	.	CASSGDNNEQFF
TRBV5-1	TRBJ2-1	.	CASSSTRVEQFF